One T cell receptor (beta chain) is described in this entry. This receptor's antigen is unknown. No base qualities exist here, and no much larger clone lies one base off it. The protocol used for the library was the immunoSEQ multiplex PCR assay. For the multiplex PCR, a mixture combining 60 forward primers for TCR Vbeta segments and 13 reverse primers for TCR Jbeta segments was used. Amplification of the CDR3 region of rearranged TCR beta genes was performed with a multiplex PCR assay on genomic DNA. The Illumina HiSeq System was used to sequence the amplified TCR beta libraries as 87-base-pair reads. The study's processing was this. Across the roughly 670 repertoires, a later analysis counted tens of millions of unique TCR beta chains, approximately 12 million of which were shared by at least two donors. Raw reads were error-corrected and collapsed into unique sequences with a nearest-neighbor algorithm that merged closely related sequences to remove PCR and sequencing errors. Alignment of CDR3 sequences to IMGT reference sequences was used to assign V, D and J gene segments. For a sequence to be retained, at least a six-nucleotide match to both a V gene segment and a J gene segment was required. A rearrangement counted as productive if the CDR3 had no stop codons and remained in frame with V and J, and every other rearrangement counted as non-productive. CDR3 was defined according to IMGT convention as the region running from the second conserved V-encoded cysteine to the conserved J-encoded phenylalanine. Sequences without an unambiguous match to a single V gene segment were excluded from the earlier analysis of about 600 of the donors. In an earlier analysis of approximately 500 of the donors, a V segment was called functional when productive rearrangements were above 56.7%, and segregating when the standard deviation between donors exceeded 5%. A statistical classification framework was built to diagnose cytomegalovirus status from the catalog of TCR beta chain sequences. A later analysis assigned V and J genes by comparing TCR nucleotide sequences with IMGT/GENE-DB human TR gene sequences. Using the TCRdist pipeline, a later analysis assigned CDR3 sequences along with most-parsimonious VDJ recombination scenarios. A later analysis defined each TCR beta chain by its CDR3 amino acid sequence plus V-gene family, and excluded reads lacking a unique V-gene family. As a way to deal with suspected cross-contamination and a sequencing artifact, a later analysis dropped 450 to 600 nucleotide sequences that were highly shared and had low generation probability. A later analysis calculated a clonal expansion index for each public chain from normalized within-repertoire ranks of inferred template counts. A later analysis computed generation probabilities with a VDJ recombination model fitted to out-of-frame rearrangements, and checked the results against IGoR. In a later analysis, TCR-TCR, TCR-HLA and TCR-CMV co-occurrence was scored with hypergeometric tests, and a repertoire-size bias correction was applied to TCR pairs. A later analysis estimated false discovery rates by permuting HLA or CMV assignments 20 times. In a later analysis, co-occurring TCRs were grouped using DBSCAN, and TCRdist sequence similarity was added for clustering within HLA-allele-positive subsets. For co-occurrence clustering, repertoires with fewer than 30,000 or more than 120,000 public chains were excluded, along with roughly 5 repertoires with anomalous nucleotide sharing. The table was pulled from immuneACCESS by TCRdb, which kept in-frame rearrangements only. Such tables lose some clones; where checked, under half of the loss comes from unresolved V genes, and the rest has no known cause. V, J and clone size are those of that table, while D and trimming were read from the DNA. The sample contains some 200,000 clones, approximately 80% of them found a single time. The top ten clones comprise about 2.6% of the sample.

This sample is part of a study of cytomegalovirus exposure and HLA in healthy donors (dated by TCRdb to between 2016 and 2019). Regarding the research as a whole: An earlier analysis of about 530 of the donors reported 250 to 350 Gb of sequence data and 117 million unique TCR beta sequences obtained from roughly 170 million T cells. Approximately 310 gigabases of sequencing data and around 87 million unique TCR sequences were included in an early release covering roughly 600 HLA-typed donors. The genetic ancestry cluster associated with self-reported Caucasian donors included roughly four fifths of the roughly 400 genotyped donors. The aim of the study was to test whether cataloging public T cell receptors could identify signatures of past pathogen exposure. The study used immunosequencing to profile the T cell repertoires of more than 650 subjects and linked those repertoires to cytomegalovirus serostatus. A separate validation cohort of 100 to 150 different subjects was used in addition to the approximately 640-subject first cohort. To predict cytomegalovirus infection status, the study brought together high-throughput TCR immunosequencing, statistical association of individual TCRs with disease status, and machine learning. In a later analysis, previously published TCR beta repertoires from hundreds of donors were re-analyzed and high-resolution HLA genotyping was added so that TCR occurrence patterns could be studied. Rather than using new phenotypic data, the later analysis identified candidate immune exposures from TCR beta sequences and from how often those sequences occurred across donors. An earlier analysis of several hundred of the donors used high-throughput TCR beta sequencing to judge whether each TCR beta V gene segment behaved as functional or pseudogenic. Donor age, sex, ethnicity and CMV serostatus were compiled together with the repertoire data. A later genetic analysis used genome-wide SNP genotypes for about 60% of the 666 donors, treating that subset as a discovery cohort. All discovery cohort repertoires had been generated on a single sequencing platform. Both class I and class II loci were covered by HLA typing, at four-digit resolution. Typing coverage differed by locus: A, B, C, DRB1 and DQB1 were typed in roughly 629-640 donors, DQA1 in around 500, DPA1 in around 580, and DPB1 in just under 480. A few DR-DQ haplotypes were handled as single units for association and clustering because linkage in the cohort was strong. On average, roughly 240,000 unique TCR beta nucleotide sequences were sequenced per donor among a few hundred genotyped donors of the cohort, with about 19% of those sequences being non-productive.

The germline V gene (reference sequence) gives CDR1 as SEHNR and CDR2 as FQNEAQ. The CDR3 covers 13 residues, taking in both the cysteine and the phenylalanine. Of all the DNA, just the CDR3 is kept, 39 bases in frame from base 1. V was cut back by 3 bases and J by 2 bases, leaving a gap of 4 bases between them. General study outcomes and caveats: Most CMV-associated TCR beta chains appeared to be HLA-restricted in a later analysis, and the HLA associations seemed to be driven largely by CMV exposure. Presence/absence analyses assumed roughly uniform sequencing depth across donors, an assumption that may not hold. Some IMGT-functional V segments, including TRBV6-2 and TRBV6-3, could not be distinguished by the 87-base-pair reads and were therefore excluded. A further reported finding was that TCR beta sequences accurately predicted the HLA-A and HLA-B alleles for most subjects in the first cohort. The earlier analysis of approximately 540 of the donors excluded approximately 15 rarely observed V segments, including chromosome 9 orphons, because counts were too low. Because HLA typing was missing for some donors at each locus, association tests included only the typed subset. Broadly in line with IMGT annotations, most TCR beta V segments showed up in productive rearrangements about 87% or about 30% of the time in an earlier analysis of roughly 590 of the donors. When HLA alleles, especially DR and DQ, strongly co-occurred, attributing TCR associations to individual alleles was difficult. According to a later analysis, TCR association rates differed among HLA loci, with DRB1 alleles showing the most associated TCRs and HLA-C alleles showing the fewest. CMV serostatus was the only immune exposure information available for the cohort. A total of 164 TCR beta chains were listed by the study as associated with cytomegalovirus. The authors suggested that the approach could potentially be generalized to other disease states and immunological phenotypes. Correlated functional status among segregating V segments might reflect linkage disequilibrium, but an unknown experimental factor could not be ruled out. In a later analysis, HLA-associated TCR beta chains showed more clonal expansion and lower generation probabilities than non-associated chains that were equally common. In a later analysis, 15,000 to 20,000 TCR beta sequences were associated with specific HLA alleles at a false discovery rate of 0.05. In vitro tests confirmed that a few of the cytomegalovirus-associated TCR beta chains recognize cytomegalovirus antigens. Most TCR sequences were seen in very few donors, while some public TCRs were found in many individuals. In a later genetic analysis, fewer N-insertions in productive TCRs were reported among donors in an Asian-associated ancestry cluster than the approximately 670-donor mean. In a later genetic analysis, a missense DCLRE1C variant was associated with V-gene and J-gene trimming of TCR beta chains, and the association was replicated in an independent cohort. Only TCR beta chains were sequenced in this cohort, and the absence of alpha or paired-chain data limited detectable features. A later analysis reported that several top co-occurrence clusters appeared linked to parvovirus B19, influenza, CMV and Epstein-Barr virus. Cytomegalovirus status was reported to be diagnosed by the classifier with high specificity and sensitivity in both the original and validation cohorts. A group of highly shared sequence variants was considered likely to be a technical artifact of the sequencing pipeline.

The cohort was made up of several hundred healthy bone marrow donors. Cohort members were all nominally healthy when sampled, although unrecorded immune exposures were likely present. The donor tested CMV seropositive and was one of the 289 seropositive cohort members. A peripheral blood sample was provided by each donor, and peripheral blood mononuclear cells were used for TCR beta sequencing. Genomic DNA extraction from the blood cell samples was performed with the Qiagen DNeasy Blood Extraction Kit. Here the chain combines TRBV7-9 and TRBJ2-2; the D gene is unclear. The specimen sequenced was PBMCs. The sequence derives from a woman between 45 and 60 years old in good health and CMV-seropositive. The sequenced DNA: TGTGCCAGCAGCTTCTACAACACCGGGGAGCTGTTTTTT. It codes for CASSFYNTGELFF.